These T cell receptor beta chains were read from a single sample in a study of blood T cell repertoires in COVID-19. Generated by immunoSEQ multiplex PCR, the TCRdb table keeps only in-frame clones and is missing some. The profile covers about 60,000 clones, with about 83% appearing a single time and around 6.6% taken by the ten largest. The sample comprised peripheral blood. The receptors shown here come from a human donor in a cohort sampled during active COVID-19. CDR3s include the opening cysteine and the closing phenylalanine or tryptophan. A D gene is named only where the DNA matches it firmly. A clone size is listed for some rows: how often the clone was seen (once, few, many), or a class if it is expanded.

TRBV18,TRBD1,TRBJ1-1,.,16,CASSPRGTELNTEAFF,TGTGCCAGCTCACCACGAGGGACAGAACTCAACACTGAAGCTTTCTTT
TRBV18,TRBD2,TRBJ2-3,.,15,CASSQSGRGTDTQYF,TGTGCCAGCTCACAGAGCGGGAGGGGCACAGATACGCAGTATTTT
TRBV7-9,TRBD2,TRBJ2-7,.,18,CASSLRAGGTSIIYEQYF,TGTGCCAGCAGCTTAAGGGCGGGGGGGACTAGCATAATCTACGAGCAGTACTTC
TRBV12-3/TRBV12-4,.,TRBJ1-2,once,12,CASSYRESGYTF,TGTGCCAGCAGTTACAGGGAATCTGGCTACACCTTC
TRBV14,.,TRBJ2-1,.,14,CASSHTSRYNEQFF,TGTGCCAGCAGCCACACTAGCCGCTACAATGAGCAGTTCTTC
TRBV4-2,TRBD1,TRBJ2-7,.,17,CASSLWDRGGSSYEQYF,TGTGCCAGCAGCCTCTGGGACAGGGGTGGAAGCTCCTACGAGCAGTACTTC
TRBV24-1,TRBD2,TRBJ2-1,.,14,CATQTSGGANEQFF,TGTGCCACTCAGACTAGCGGGGGGGCGAATGAGCAGTTCTTC
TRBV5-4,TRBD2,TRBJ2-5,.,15,CASMPSGGAGETQYF,TGTGCCAGCATGCCTAGCGGGGGGGCCGGAGAGACCCAGTACTTC
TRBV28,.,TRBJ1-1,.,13,CASRPTVNTEAFF,TGTGCCAGCAGACCGACAGTTAACACTGAAGCTTTCTTT
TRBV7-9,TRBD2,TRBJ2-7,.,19,CASSSTIARRGGFRYEQYF,TGTGCCAGCAGCTCCACAATCGCGCGGCGGGGGGGTTTTCGCTACGAGCAGTACTTC
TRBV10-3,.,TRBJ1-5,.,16,CAISESDSYSNQPQHF,TGTGCCATCAGTGAGTCGGACAGTTATAGCAATCAGCCCCAGCATTTT
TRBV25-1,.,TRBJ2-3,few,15,CASSGHTLRTDTQYF,TGTGCCAGCAGTGGACACACTTTGAGAACAGATACGCAGTATTTT
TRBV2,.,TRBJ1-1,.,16,CASSDEGGAGYTEAFF,TGTGCCAGCAGTGATGAAGGAGGGGCGGGTTACACTGAAGCTTTCTTT
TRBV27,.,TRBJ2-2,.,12,CASSRYTGELFF,TGTGCCAGCAGCCGTTACACCGGGGAGCTGTTTTTT
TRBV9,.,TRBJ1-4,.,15,CASSVTQGHVEKLFF,TGTGCCAGCAGCGTAACTCAGGGTCACGTTGAAAAACTGTTTTTT
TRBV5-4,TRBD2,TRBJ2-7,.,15,CASSTRGGLSYEQYF,TGTGCCAGCAGTACACGGGGGGGGCTCTCCTACGAGCAGTACTTC
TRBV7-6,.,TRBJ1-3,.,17,CASSSTSSQRFGNTIYF,TGTGCCAGCAGCTCCACTTCCTCCCAGAGGTTCGGAAACACCATATATTTT
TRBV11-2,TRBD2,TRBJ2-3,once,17,CASSPIAGTSGTDTQYF,TGTGCCAGCAGCCCGATAGCTGGGACTAGCGGGACAGATACGCAGTATTTT
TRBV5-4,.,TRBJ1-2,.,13,CASEGQGNYGYTF,TGTGCCTCTGAGGGCCAGGGGAACTATGGCTACACCTTC
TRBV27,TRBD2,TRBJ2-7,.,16,CASSLSGTSTVREQYF,TGTGCCAGCAGTTTATCCGGGACTAGCACTGTACGGGAGCAGTACTTC
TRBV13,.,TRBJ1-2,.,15,CASGQGQSSSYGYTF,TGTGCCAGCGGGCAGGGGCAATCTAGCAGCTATGGCTACACCTTC
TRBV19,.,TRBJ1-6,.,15,CASSNPGGDNSPLHF,TGTGCCAGTAGTAACCCAGGAGGGGACAATTCACCCCTCCACTTT
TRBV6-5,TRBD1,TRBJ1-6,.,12,CASGWTGAPLHF,TGTGCCAGCGGTTGGACAGGGGCCCCCCTCCACTTT
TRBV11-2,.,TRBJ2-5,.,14,CASSLNPHAETQYF,TGTGCCAGCAGCTTAAATCCCCACGCGGAGACCCAGTACTTC
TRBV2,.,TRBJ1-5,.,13,CASSEGRGQPQHF,TGTGCCAGCAGTGAAGGCAGGGGTCAGCCCCAGCATTTT
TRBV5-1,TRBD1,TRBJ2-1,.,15,CASSSTGGSYNEQFF,TGCGCCAGCAGCTCGACAGGGGGCTCCTACAATGAGCAGTTCTTC
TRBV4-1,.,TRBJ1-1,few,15,CASSQDSLKNTEAFF,TGCGCCAGCAGCCAAGACTCACTGAAGAACACTGAAGCTTTCTTT
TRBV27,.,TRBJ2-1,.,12,CASSSLYNEQFF,TGTGCCAGCAGTTCCCTTTACAATGAGCAGTTCTTC
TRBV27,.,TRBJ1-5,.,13,CASSSLQGQPQHF,TGTGCCAGCAGTTCACTACAGGGTCAGCCCCAGCATTTT
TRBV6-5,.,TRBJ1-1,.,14,CASSLRRGSTEAFF,TGTGCCAGCAGCCTCAGGCGAGGGTCCACTGAAGCTTTCTTT
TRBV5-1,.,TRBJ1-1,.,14,CASSLDPEDTEAFF,TGCGCCAGCAGCTTGGATCCGGAGGACACTGAAGCTTTCTTT
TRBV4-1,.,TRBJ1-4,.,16,CASSQDGPSTNEKLFF,TGCGCCAGCAGCCAAGATGGCCCTTCAACTAATGAAAAACTGTTTTTT
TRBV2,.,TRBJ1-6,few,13,CASRDEGGSPLHF,TGTGCCAGCAGGGACGAAGGGGGTTCACCCCTCCACTTT
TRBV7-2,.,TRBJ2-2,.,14,CASSQDTFSGELFF,TGTGCCAGCAGCCAGGACACTTTTTCCGGGGAGCTGTTTTTT
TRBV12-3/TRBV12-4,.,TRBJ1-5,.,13,CASSPNVVSAQHF,TGTGCCAGCAGCCCGAATGTCGTGTCGGCCCAGCATTTT
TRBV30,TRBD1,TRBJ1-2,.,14,CAWTPTGGGYGYTF,TGTGCCTGGACCCCGACAGGGGGCGGCTATGGCTACACCTTC
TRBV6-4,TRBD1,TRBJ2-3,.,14,CASSATGGLDTQYF,TGTGCCAGCAGTGCGACAGGGGGATTAGATACGCAGTATTTT
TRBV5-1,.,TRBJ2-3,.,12,CASSDRGDTQYF,TGCGCCAGCAGTGATCGGGGAGATACGCAGTATTTT
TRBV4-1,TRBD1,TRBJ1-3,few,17,CASSQNRQGLSGNTIYF,TGCGCCAGCAGCCAAAATAGACAGGGTCTCTCTGGAAACACCATATATTTT
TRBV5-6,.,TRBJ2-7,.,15,CASSLVGREGYEQYF,TGTGCCAGCAGCTTGGTTGGGCGGGAAGGCTACGAGCAGTACTTC
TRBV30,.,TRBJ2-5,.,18,CAWSVRLSGIGYQETQYF,TGTGCCTGGAGTGTACGACTTAGCGGTATAGGATACCAAGAGACCCAGTACTTC
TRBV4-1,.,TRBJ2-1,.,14,CPSSRQWEYNEQFF,TGCCCCAGCAGCCGACAGTGGGAATACAATGAGCAGTTCTTC
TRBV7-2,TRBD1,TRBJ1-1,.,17,CASSLYWDRVMNTEAFF,TGTGCCAGCAGCTTATATTGGGACAGGGTAATGAACACTGAAGCTTTCTTT
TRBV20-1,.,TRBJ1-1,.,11,CSAEDNTEAFF,TGCAGTGCTGAGGATAACACTGAAGCTTTCTTT
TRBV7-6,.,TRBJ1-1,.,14,CASSLGQMNTEAFF,TGTGCCAGCAGCTTAGGACAGATGAACACTGAAGCTTTCTTT
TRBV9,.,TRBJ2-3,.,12,CASSFLGEPQYF,TGTGCCAGCAGCTTCCTTGGGGAGCCGCAGTATTTT
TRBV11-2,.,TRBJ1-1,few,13,CASSLDLNTEAFF,TGTGCCAGCAGCTTAGATTTAAACACTGAAGCTTTCTTT
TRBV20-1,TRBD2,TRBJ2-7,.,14,CSASRTSESYEQYF,TGCAGTGCGAGTCGGACTAGCGAGTCCTACGAGCAGTACTTC
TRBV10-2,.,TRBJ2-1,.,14,CASSESRLDNEQFF,TGCGCCAGCAGTGAGTCGAGGTTGGACAATGAGCAGTTCTTC
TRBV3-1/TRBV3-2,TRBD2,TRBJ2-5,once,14,CASSQVLAGGAQYF,TGTGCCAGCAGCCAAGTCCTAGCGGGAGGGGCCCAGTACTTC
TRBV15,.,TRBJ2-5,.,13,CATSKAVQETQYF,TGTGCCACCAGCAAAGCTGTACAAGAGACCCAGTACTTC
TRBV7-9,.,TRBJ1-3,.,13,CASSFSEGNTIYF,TGTGCCAGCAGCTTCTCAGAAGGAAACACCATATATTTT